These 26 T cell receptor beta chains originate from one sample sequenced in a study of blood T cell repertoires in COVID-19. Sequencing was performed with immunoSEQ multiplex PCR; in TCRdb, only in-frame clones are kept and a portion is missing. Here the sample spans approximately 300,000 clones, roughly nine tenths being singletons. The sequenced sample consisted of PBMCs or T cells enriched from blood (not recorded which). These receptors all come from a man aged 60 to 75 who had recovered from COVID-19.

The gene calls are TRBV9 and TRBJ2-1, with 10 bases fitting TRBD1. Germline V CDR1 and CDR2: SGDLS, YYNGEE. This CDR3 has 18 amino acids. V lost 3 bases, J lost 6 bases, and 15 bases stayed unmatched. As DNA, the CDR3 is TGTGCCAGCAGCGACCCCTTCTCGGGACAGGGGATTAGCAATGAGCAGTTCTTC. Translating it yields CASSDPFSGQGISNEQFF.

The V and J genes are TRBV11-2 and TRBJ2-1, with D unresolved. Trimming took off 4 bases at V and 12 bases at J, with 13 bases between the two ends. CDR1 SGHAT and CDR2 FQNNGV come from the germline V gene. The length of the CDR3 is 12 residues. CDR3: CASSSTQVGQFF. CDR3 bases: TGTGCCAGCAGCTCCACCCAGGTGGGGCAGTTCTTC. The whole variable domain, remainder taken from reference TRBV11-2 and TRBJ2-1, is EAGVAQSPRYKIIEKRQSVAFWCNPISGHATLYWYQQILGQGPKLLIQFQNNGVVDDSQLPKDRFSAERLKGVDSTLKIQPAKLEDSAVYLCASSSTQVGQFFGPGTRLTVL.

This chain links TRBV18 with TRBJ1-6; D is unclear. The CDR3 covers 13 residues. Deletions cut 3 bases from V and 7 bases from J, with 7 bases between. In germline, CDR1 is KGHSH, CDR2 LQKENI. CDR3 in amino acids: CASSPRSNSPLHF. DNA of the CDR3: TGTGCCAGCTCACCGAGGAGCAATTCACCCCTCCACTTT.

The chain has TRBV11-2 and TRBJ2-1, with 12 bases that match TRBD2. The germline CDR1 and CDR2 sequences are SGHAT and FQNNGV. The CDR3 covers 16 residues. The ends lost 5 bases at V and 9 bases at J; junction bases unmatched: 11. The CDR3 DNA reads TGTGCCAGCAGCCCAGGACTAGCGGGACTCCGAGGTGAGCAGTTCTTC. Residues: CASSPGLAGLRGEQFF. Together with reference TRBV11-2 and TRBJ2-1, the CDR3 gives the full variable domain: EAGVAQSPRYKIIEKRQSVAFWCNPISGHATLYWYQQILGQGPKLLIQFQNNGVVDDSQLPKDRFSAERLKGVDSTLKIQPAKLEDSAVYLCASSPGLAGLRGEQFFGPGTRLTVL.

V gene TRBV19 combines with J gene TRBJ1-5; 9 bases match TRBD1. The CDR3 spans 20 residues. The germline CDR1 and CDR2 sequences are LNHDA and SQIVND (reference sequence). V was clipped by 5 bases and J by 1 base; unmatched bases: 18. Here the CDR3 DNA reads TGTGCCAGTAGTGTCGGGCAGGGACAGGGAAGGCTACAGAGCAATCAGCCCCAGCATTTT. Translating gives CASSVGQGQGRLQSNQPQHF.

V is TRBV10-3 and J is TRBJ1-6; D perhaps matches TRBD1 (5 bases). The CDR3 length is 14 residues. The germline V gene has CDR1 ENHRY and CDR2 SYGVKD. The V end was cut by 11 bases, the J end by 0 bases, with 11 bases between. In DNA form, the CDR3 reads TGTGCCGCGACAGAGAGCTCCTATAATTCACCCCTCCACTTT. This gives the protein CAATESSYNSPLHF.

V gene TRBV10-3 combines with J gene TRBJ2-5; 7 bases line up with TRBD2. The CDR3 has 16 amino acids. V lost 10 bases to trimming and J lost 0 bases; unmatched junction nucleotides: 14. In germline, CDR1 is ENHRY, CDR2 SYGVKD. CDR3 nucleotide sequence: TGTGCCACCCTCGATATGATTAGCGGGTACCAAGAGACCCAGTACTTC. Its protein product is CATLDMISGYQETQYF.

This clone has a single count. The chain links TRBV10-2 to TRBJ2-1, with 9 bases lining up with TRBD1. CDR3 length: 14 residues. Germline assignment: CDR1 WSHSY and CDR2 SAAADI. V was pared by 7 bases and J by 2 bases, with 3 bases of the junction left unmatched. The CDR3 spells CASKDRGTYNEQFF. The CDR3, as DNA: TGCGCCAGCAAGGACAGGGGTACCTACAATGAGCAGTTCTTC.

The rearrangement joins TRBV9 to TRBJ2-3; 13 positions match TRBD2. The CDR3 runs to 16 residues. The germline V gene has CDR1 SGDLS and CDR2 YYNGEE. The junction had 8 bases not matched to a gene; V was cut back by 4 bases and J by 6 bases. The CDR3 bases are TGTGCCAGCAGCTCACCCGGGACTAGCGGGGCTGATACGCAGTATTTT. It encodes CASSSPGTSGADTQYF.

V is TRBV18 and J is TRBJ2-7; D not resolved. Germline lookup yields CDR1 KGHSH and CDR2 LQKENI. The length of the CDR3 is 13 residues. V dropped 3 bases and J dropped 2 bases, with 8 bases sitting between them. DNA of the CDR3: TGTGCCAGCTCACCCACACAAACCTACGAGCAGTACTTC. This gives the protein CASSPTQTYEQYF.

This sequence joins TRBV10-3 and TRBJ2-1; TRBD1 is a possible D gene (6 bases). V gave up 8 bases and J gave up 0 bases, with 8 bases separating them. Germline V gives CDR1 ENHRY, CDR2 SYGVKD. This CDR3 contains 13 residues. CDR3 nucleotide sequence: TGTGCCATCCAGGACAGCTCCTACAATGAGCAGTTCTTC. Translating gives CAIQDSSYNEQFF.

The gene calls are TRBV5-1 and TRBJ2-7; D is possibly TRBD2 (6 bases). Between the trimmed V and J ends, which lost 4 bases and 0 bases, there was a span of 11 bases. The CDR3 covers 14 residues. CDR1 is SGHRS and CDR2 is YFSETQ in the germline V gene. The CDR3 nucleotides read TGCGCCAGCAGCCTCGGGGGAAGCTCCTACGAGCAGTACTTC. Its translation: CASSLGGSSYEQYF.

This chain links TRBV19 with TRBJ1-1, with 7 positions matching TRBD1. The CDR3 is made up of 15 amino acids. CDR1 is LNHDA, CDR2 SQIVND, per germline (reference sequence). Losses at the gene ends were 3 bases for V and 4 bases for J; bases not matched to a gene: 8. Here the CDR3 reads CASSMTGKISTEAFF. CDR3 sequence (DNA): TGTGCCAGTAGTATGACAGGGAAAATCAGCACTGAAGCTTTCTTT.

J is TRBJ2-5 and V is TRBV24-1; possibly TRBD2 for D (6 bases). This CDR3 contains 13 residues. The germline V gene encodes CDR1 KGHDR and CDR2 SFDVKD. Trimming stripped 7 bases from V and 4 bases from J, with 12 bases between. The CDR3, as DNA: TGTGCCACCAGGGGGTTGGAGGGAGAGACCCAGTACTTC. This encodes CATRGLEGETQYF.

The chain recombines TRBV5-8 with TRBJ1-1; D perhaps matches TRBD1 (6 bases). The CDR3 length is 15 residues. V was cut by 4 bases and J by 0 bases, with 13 bases left in between. Germline loops: CDR1 SGHTS, CDR2 YDEGEE. The CDR3 DNA sequence: TGTGCCAGCAGCGGTCAGACAGGCATGAACACTGAAGCTTTCTTT. It codes for CASSGQTGMNTEAFF.

The genes are TRBV5-1 and TRBJ1-1; D uncertain. The CDR3 runs to 14 residues. V lost 1 base and J 0 bases, leaving 7 bases between the germline ends. Germline-derived CDR1 and CDR2 are SGHRS and YFSETQ. The CDR3 coding sequence is TGCGCCAGCAGCTTGAACGAGGTGAACACTGAAGCTTTCTTT. Protein sequence: CASSLNEVNTEAFF.

V gene TRBV27 combines with J gene TRBJ1-1; a possible D gene is TRBD1 (5 bases). V lost 2 bases to trimming and J lost 1 base, with 8 bases between them. The CDR3 is 14 residues long. Looked up from germline, CDR1 is MNHEY and CDR2 is SMNVEV (reference sequence). CDR3 bases: TGTGCCAGCAGTTTACGGGGGTGGAACACTGAAGCTTTCTTT. Translating gives CASSLRGWNTEAFF.

The chain links TRBV6-1 to TRBJ2-2; D unresolved. V shed 2 bases and J shed 3 bases, with 13 bases lying between them. This CDR3 is 16 amino acids long. The V gene's germline CDR1 is MNHNS and CDR2 SASEGT. CDR3 amino acids: CASSERGRKDTGELFF. In nucleotides, the CDR3 is TGTGCCAGCAGTGAACGCGGCCGGAAGGACACCGGGGAGCTGTTTTTT.

The J gene is TRBJ2-1, the V gene TRBV5-6; D is uncertain. V was clipped by 0 bases and J by 3 bases, with 10 bases between them. The germline gives CDR1 SGHDT, CDR2 YYEEEE. This CDR3 is built from 15 residues. The CDR3 nucleotides are TGTGCCAGCAGCTTGGTGAGCCCGAACTACAATGAGCAGTTCTTC. Translated, it gives CASSLVSPNYNEQFF.

This chain links TRBV10-3 with TRBJ1-2, with D uncertain. V lost 10 bases and J 3 bases, leaving 12 bases between the germline ends. Looked up from germline, CDR1 is ENHRY and CDR2 is SYGVKD. The CDR3 has 12 residues. The CDR3 protein is CATRGADYGYTF. As DNA, the CDR3 is TGTGCCACGCGAGGAGCTGACTATGGCTACACCTTC.

V is TRBV5-4 and J is TRBJ2-3; perhaps TRBD1 as D (5 bases). Between the trimmed V and J ends, which lost 4 bases and 0 bases, there was a span of 9 bases. Per germline, CDR1 SGHNT and CDR2 YYREEE (reference sequence). This CDR3 comprises 14 residues. In DNA form, the CDR3 reads TGTGCCAGCAGCATGGCAGGGAGCACAGATACGCAGTATTTT. Its protein is CASSMAGSTDTQYF. The complete variable domain, with remaining parts taken from reference TRBV5-4 and TRBJ2-3, reads ETGVTQSPTHLIKTRGQQVTLRCSSQSGHNTVSWYQQALGQGPQFIFQYYREEENGRGNFPPRFSGLQFPNYSSELNVNALELDDSALYLCASSMAGSTDTQYFGPGTRLTVL.

This chain joins TRBV20-1 and TRBJ2-1, with 9 positions matching TRBD2. The germline V gene encodes CDR1 DFQATT and CDR2 SNEGSKA (reference sequence). V shed 3 bases, J shed 3 bases, and the junction held 0 bases outside the gene matches. The CDR3 consists of 13 residues. CDR3 sequence reads: CSASSGGYNEQFF. Here the CDR3 DNA reads TGCAGTGCTAGTAGCGGGGGCTACAATGAGCAGTTCTTC.

The chain uses TRBV6-5 and TRBJ2-5; possibly TRBD1 for D (5 bases). The V end was cut by 6 bases, the J end by 9 bases, with 11 bases between. This CDR3 comprises 11 residues. In germline, CDR1 is MNHEY, CDR2 SVGAGI. CDR3 DNA sequence: TGTGCCAGCAGCCAGGGTCTCGCCCAGTACTTC. It encodes CASSQGLAQYF.

The chain uses TRBV6-2 or TRBV6-3 and TRBJ1-5, with TRBD1 matching 7 bases. Trimming removed 3 bases from V and 4 bases from J; junction bases left unmatched: 12. The germline gives CDR1 MNHEY, CDR2 SVGEGT. The CDR3 has 17 residues. As DNA, the CDR3 is TGTGCCAGCAGTTATCAGAGGACAGGTAGTAGGAATCAGCCCCAGCATTTT. It translates to CASSYQRTGSRNQPQHF.

The rearrangement joins TRBV27 to TRBJ2-1; 12 nucleotides align to TRBD2. V shed 9 bases, J shed 5 bases, and the junction held 14 bases outside the gene matches. CDR3 size: 17 residues. The germline gives CDR1 MNHEY, CDR2 SMNVEV (reference sequence). CDR3 sequence: CASRGLAGVRMDNEQFF. In DNA form, the CDR3 reads TGTGCCAGTCGGGGACTAGCGGGTGTTCGTATGGACAATGAGCAGTTCTTC.

This chain links TRBV7-9 with TRBJ2-7; a possible D gene is TRBD2 (6 bases). V dropped 4 bases and J dropped 3 bases, with 16 bases sitting between them. This CDR3 has 15 residues. Germline V gene data show CDR1 as SEHNR and CDR2 as FQNEAQ (reference sequence). DNA for the CDR3: TGTGCCAGCAGCTCCACCGGGAGTTTGAGCTACGAGCAGTACTTC. Translation: CASSSTGSLSYEQYF.